The 27 T cell receptor beta chains below come from one sample, sequenced in a study of CD8 T cells in Susac syndrome. Reverse transcription of roughly 0.45 to 1 ug RNA was performed with random hexamers. Via MiXCR, TCRdb re-called the immunoSEQ multiplex PCR reads, giving one row per CDR3 protein. The sample consists of around 59,000 distinct CDR3 sequences, over 85% of them appearing once. The sequencing input was CD8+ T cells from PBMCs. Receptors were obtained from a human donor in good health.

The gene calls are TRBV28 and TRBJ2-5; 12 bases line up with TRBD2. This CDR3 comprises 19 residues. CDR1 is MDHEN and CDR2 is SYDVKM in the germline V gene. With 5 bases clipped from V and 5 bases from J, the junction kept 18 bases outside the gene matches. The CDR3 sequence is CASSPIETLAGGPGETQYF. The CDR3 bases are TGTGCCAGCAGTCCTATTGAAACCCTAGCGGGGGGGCCGGGTGAGACCCAGTACTTC.

V is TRBV7-9 and J is TRBJ1-2; no clear D. The germline V and J ends were trimmed by 0 bases and 5 bases, with 10 bases remaining between them. CDR3 length equals 14 residues. The V gene's germline CDR1 is SEHNR and CDR2 FQNEAQ (reference sequence). The CDR3 bases are TGTGCCAGCAGCTTAGCAGGTGTATTGTATGGCTACACCTTC. This gives the protein CASSLAGVLYGYTF.

This chain links TRBV14 with TRBJ1-2; possible D gene TRBD1, 5 bases. Germline CDR1 is SGHDN and CDR2 is FVKESK. The CDR3 runs to 14 residues. V gave up 4 bases and J gave up 6 bases, with 15 bases separating them. CDR3 nucleotide sequence: TGTGCCAGCAGCCCAGGCGGGACTGCGCATGGCTACACCTTC. Its translation is CASSPGGTAHGYTF.

The rearrangement joins TRBV27 to TRBJ2-7; 10 nucleotides align to TRBD1. The CDR3 runs to 14 residues. V lost 6 bases, J lost 3 bases, and 5 bases stayed unmatched. The V gene's germline CDR1 is MNHEY and CDR2 SMNVEV (reference sequence). CDR3 coding DNA: TGTGCCAGCAGATCGGGACAGGGGCTCTACGAGCAGTACTTC. Its protein is CASRSGQGLYEQYF.

The rearrangement uses TRBV4-1 and TRBJ1-1; possible D gene TRBD1, 5 bases. Germline V lookup: CDR1 MGHRA, CDR2 YSYEKL. With 4 bases removed from V and 4 bases from J, the gap between germline ends came to 13 bases. This CDR3 is built from 14 residues. The CDR3 loop reads CASSRITGVTEAFF. CDR3 in DNA: TGCGCCAGCAGCCGTATTACGGGGGTCACTGAAGCTTTCTTT.

This chain links TRBV29-1 with TRBJ2-1; D is ambiguous. Deletions cut 1 base from V and 8 bases from J, with 9 bases between. This CDR3 spans 12 amino acids. Germline CDR1 reads SQVTM; CDR2 reads ANQGSEA. CDR3 region: CSVEGVTDEQFF. The CDR3 DNA reads TGCAGCGTTGAAGGGGTAACGGATGAGCAGTTCTTC.

V is TRBV6-5 and J is TRBJ1-1, with a weak D call TRBD1 (6 bases). The CDR3 sequence is 13 residues long. Trimming removed 0 bases at V and 7 bases at J, with 9 bases between. CDR1 and CDR2 from the germline V gene are MNHEY and SVGAGI. CDR3: CASSYSGQLEAFF. CDR3 DNA sequence: TGTGCCAGCAGTTACTCAGGACAGCTTGAAGCTTTCTTT.

The chain links TRBV4-2 to TRBJ2-3; D is unresolved. Germline-derived CDR1 and CDR2 are LGHNA and YNFKEQ. Trimming took 7 bases from V and 1 from J, leaving 18 bases between them. The CDR3 extends over 16 amino acids. The DNA of the CDR3 is TGTGCCAGCACCCGTCCCCGGGTGCAGGGCACAGATACGCAGTATTTT. The encoded protein is CASTRPRVQGTDTQYF.

V usage is TRBV7-9 and J usage is TRBJ1-3; D gene uncertain. The CDR3 covers 16 residues. V was trimmed by 0 bases and J by 0 bases, leaving 9 bases between them. Germline lookup yields CDR1 SEHNR and CDR2 FQNEAQ (reference sequence). The CDR3 DNA sequence: TGTGCCAGCAGCTTAGCGGGCAGATACTCTGGAAACACCATATATTTT. Encoded protein: CASSLAGRYSGNTIYF.

V gene TRBV6-1 combines with J gene TRBJ2-1, with TRBD2 matching over 8 bases. CDR3 length: 15 residues. Per the germline V gene, CDR1 is MNHNS and CDR2 is SASEGT. The J segment lost 5 bases and the V segment lost 5 bases, leaving 8 bases of the junction unmatched. The CDR3 here is CASSSGGQWDNEQFF. The DNA of the CDR3 is TGTGCCAGCAGTTCGGGGGGGCAGTGGGACAATGAGCAGTTCTTC.

This rearrangement joins TRBV28 to TRBJ1-4, with D hard to call. Germline assignment: CDR1 MDHEN and CDR2 SYDVKM. The CDR3 has 14 amino acids. V lost 1 base to trimming and J lost 6 bases, with 9 bases between them. The CDR3 sequence is CASSLSGGDEKLFF. As DNA, the CDR3 is TGTGCCAGCAGTTTATCCGGAGGCGATGAAAAACTGTTTTTT.

The rearrangement uses TRBV9 and TRBJ2-3, with a possible D match to TRBD2 (5 bases). The length of the CDR3 is 13 residues. The V and J ends lost 4 bases and 2 bases respectively, with 8 bases between them. Germline V CDR1 and CDR2: SGDLS, YYNGEE. CDR3 amino acids: CASSWGVTDTQYF. The CDR3 DNA follows: TGTGCCAGCAGCTGGGGAGTCACAGATACGCAGTATTTT.

CDR3 sequence (DNA): TGTGCCAGCAGTTTTGGAGGGATAAACGAGCAGTACTTC. Translated, it gives CASSFGGINEQYF. This chain joins TRBV27 and TRBJ2-7; TRBD2 is a possible D gene (6 bases). From germline, CDR1 is MNHEY and CDR2 SMNVEV (reference sequence). This CDR3 comprises 13 residues. V gave up 3 bases and J gave up 5 bases, with 11 bases separating them.

This sequence joins TRBV9 and TRBJ1-5; D remains ambiguous. With 0 bases removed from V and 0 bases from J, the gap between germline ends came to 7 bases. This CDR3 is built from 15 residues. In germline, CDR1 is SGDLS, CDR2 YYNGEE. CDR3 region: CASSVGPVSNQPQHF. The CDR3 region has the DNA TGTGCCAGCAGCGTAGGCCCGGTTAGCAATCAGCCCCAGCATTTT.

This rearrangement joins TRBV20-1 to TRBJ2-3, with D perhaps matching TRBD1 or TRBD2 (5 bases each). V shed 0 bases and J shed 0 bases, with 16 bases lying between them. Germline V gene lookup returns CDR1 DFQATT and CDR2 SNEGSKA (reference sequence). This CDR3 is 17 amino acids long. CDR3 protein: CSARDREGKRSTDTQYF. The CDR3 DNA sequence: TGCAGTGCTAGAGATCGTGAGGGGAAAAGGAGCACAGATACGCAGTATTTT.

V and J are TRBV6-5 and TRBJ1-1; D is perhaps TRBD1 (6 bases). V was pared by 0 bases and J by 5 bases, with 16 bases between. The germline CDR1 and CDR2 sequences are MNHEY and SVGAGI. The CDR3 has 16 amino acids. The CDR3 reads CASSYSGGGRETEAFF. CDR3 in DNA: TGTGCCAGCAGTTACTCGGGCGGGGGGCGAGAGACTGAAGCTTTCTTT.

The chain uses TRBV29-1 and TRBJ2-4; maybe TRBD2 (6 bases). V was shortened by 4 bases and J by 6 bases, with 10 bases between the two germline ends. Germline values: CDR1 SQVTM, CDR2 ANQGSEA. There are 12 residues in the CDR3. The DNA for the CDR3 is TGCAGCGTTGTCCAGGGAGGAAACATTCAGTACTTC. It is translated as CSVVQGGNIQYF.

The chain combines TRBV19 with TRBJ2-1, with D uncertain. Trimming left V 5 bases short and J 0 bases short, with 5 bases between. Germline assignment: CDR1 LNHDA and CDR2 SQIVND (reference sequence). This CDR3 contains 13 residues. CDR3 sequence reads: CASSFSSYNEQFF. In DNA, the CDR3 is TGTGCCAGTAGTTTCAGCTCCTACAATGAGCAGTTCTTC.

The genes are TRBV7-3 and TRBJ1-5; possibly TRBD1 for D (6 bases). Germline V gene lookup returns CDR1 SGHTA and CDR2 FQGTGA. V was cut by 5 bases and J by 7 bases, with 12 bases left in between. This CDR3 has 13 amino acids. This CDR3 reads CASSINTGQPQHF. In DNA, the CDR3 is TGTGCCAGCAGCATAAATACAGGGCAGCCCCAGCATTTT.

This chain uses TRBV6-2 or TRBV6-3 with TRBJ2-1, with D possibly called TRBD1 or TRBD2 (5 bases each). Germline V CDR1 and CDR2: MNHEY, SVGEGT. With 4 bases removed from V and 0 bases from J, the gap between germline ends came to 7 bases. This CDR3 region has 14 residues. The CDR3 DNA follows: TGTGCCAGCAGTTTCGGGGCCTCCTACAATGAGCAGTTCTTC. Its translation is CASSFGASYNEQFF.

The chain couples TRBV27 to TRBJ2-3; TRBD2 might be the D (5 bases). Germline CDR1 reads MNHEY; CDR2 reads SMNVEV (reference sequence). With 6 bases removed from V and 0 bases from J, the gap between germline ends came to 16 bases. The CDR3 consists of 16 residues. The CDR3 sequence: CASRLGRDTSTDTQYF. The CDR3 DNA sequence: TGTGCCAGCAGACTCGGACGGGATACTAGCACAGATACGCAGTATTTT.

The rearrangement joins TRBV2 to TRBJ2-1, with D possibly matching TRBD2 (7 bases). Germline V gene data show CDR1 as SNHLY and CDR2 as FYNNEI. The V gene lost 7 bases and the J gene lost 7 bases, with 23 bases spanning the gap. There are 16 residues in the CDR3. CDR3 sequence reads: CASKVNGGLILNEQFF. Here the CDR3 DNA reads TGTGCCAGCAAGGTGAACGGGGGGCTTATATTAAATGAGCAGTTCTTC.

Here the CDR3 reads CASSQGTEIITEAFF. CDR3 DNA sequence: TGTGCCAGCAGCCAGGGAACAGAAATAATCACTGAAGCTTTCTTT. The V and J genes are TRBV14 and TRBJ1-1; D gene uncertain. Germline-derived CDR1 and CDR2 are SGHDN and FVKESK. The CDR3 covers 15 residues. The V end lost 3 bases, the J end lost 4 bases, and 15 bases lay between the germline ends.

The genes are TRBV6-5 and TRBJ2-7, with TRBD2 as a possible D gene (5 bases). This CDR3 is 14 amino acids long. CDR1 is MNHEY, CDR2 SVGAGI, per germline. Trimming took off 2 bases at V and 0 bases at J, with 8 bases between the two ends. As DNA, the CDR3 is TGTGCCAGCAGTTACGTGGGGAGCTCCTACGAGCAGTACTTC. Protein product: CASSYVGSSYEQYF.

The chain is built from TRBV6-4 and TRBJ1-1; a weak D match, TRBD1 (5 bases). CDR1 and CDR2 from the germline V gene are MRHNA and SNTAGT. The CDR3 runs to 15 residues. V gave up 4 bases and J gave up 6 bases, with 18 bases separating them. The CDR3 region is CASSVPTGPKPEAFF. The CDR3, as DNA: TGTGCCAGCAGTGTCCCCACAGGCCCAAAGCCTGAAGCTTTCTTT.

The V call is TRBV10-3, the J call TRBJ1-2, with D maybe TRBD1 (5 bases). V was shortened by 0 bases and J by 6 bases, with 14 bases between the two germline ends. The CDR3 loop spans 15 amino acids. Germline values: CDR1 ENHRY, CDR2 SYGVKD. The DNA for the CDR3 is TGTGCCATCAGTGAGTCGATTTCAGGGTTGGATGGCTACACCTTC. Translated: CAISESISGLDGYTF.

This clonotype appeared once. This chain uses TRBV29-1 with TRBJ2-3; D possibly uses TRBD1 or TRBD2 (5 bases each). In germline, CDR1 is SQVTM, CDR2 ANQGSEA. Deletions cut 0 bases from V and 2 bases from J, with 18 bases between. This CDR3 contains 17 residues. The CDR3, as DNA: TGCAGCGTTGAAGATCCCGGGACCCCTCGTGCCACAGATACGCAGTATTTT. Protein product: CSVEDPGTPRATDTQYF.